The clone carrying this T cell receptor (beta chain) was counted once. J gave up 6 bases and V 3 bases, and 10 bases lay outside the gene matches. CDR1 is SGDLS and CDR2 is YYNGEE in the germline V gene. The CDR3 is 16 amino acids. The repertoire was sequenced with immunoSEQ multiplex PCR; TCRdb's copy has only in-frame clones and lacks some. The table has roughly 130,000 clones, less than 85% seen once. The data derive from a study of PD-L1 blockade in urothelial cancer. About the study: About 85% of the 29 patients were males with bladder-origin urothelial cancer. Researchers found blood samples held a median of approximately 150,000 T cells. The researchers analyzed blood 3 weeks (second dose) and 6 weeks after treatment start.

As for time point: pretreatment peripheral blood. The source of this sequence is a man aged 45-65 years with urothelial cancer. The chain employs TRBV9 and TRBJ2-1; 9 bases align to TRBD2. The sequencing used PBMCs, collected around atezolizumab (anti-PD-L1) treatment. The CDR3 is CASSAYSGSPSNEQFF. As DNA, the CDR3 is TGTGCCAGCAGCGCCTATAGCGGGAGCCCTTCCAATGAGCAGTTCTTC.